This T cell receptor (beta chain) derives from a study of low-dose radiotherapy and immunotherapy resistance in tumors. The overall study: Cohort 1 was given 0.5 Gy per fraction every 2 weeks, for 6.5 Gy total. Every two weeks patients got nivolumab 240 mg flat dose, plus ipilimumab 1 mg/kg every six weeks, intravenously. Every two weeks, one day ahead of radiation and immunotherapy, cyclophosphamide 200 mg/m2 was given (intravenously).

The CDR3 length equals 14 residues, ends included. Germline CDR1 and CDR2: SEHNR and FQNEAQ (reference sequence). TRAV- and TRBV-specific primers were used for first-strand cDNA, which covered alpha and beta chains. Using a constant-region primer together with a V-primer adapter, TCRs were subjected to 15 to 25 PCR cycles of amplification. Via MiXCR, TCRdb re-called the reads, giving one row per CDR3 protein. The sample consists of tens of thousands of distinct CDR3 sequences, approximately 25% of them appearing once. Concerning this clonotype itself: Because the CDR3's place on the DNA is in doubt, the DNA is left out and the CDR3 is given as listed by TCRdb.

Sample time point: before trial treatment. This TCR was recovered from a male donor with prostate cancer. The input for sequencing was PBMCs, taken before treatment. V is TRBV7-9 and J is TRBJ2-2; the D call TRBD1 from the table was never checked on the DNA. CDR3 residues: CASSSGRPWELFFF.